The 19 T cell receptor beta chains reported below all come from one sample, sequenced in a study of T cell responses to AZD1222 COVID-19 vaccine. Profiling relied on immunoSEQ multiplex PCR, and the TCRdb table lists in-frame clones only, not all of them. The sample has approximately 110,000 clones; roughly 87% are singletons. The specimen was peripheral blood, collected on day 0 of AZD1222 vaccination. The receptors derive from an adult in good health.

The V gene is TRBV28, the J gene TRBJ1-4; tentative D call: TRBD1 (5 bases). Per germline, CDR1 MDHEN and CDR2 SYDVKM. The V and J ends lost 6 bases and 5 bases respectively, with 13 bases between them. This CDR3 has 14 residues. As DNA, the CDR3 is TGTGCCAGCAGGGTGGGACCGCTAAATGAAAAACTGTTTTTT. It translates to CASRVGPLNEKLFF.

The chain couples TRBV7-2 to TRBJ1-1; 7 bases line up with TRBD1. Germline loops: CDR1 SGHTA, CDR2 FQGNSA. The CDR3 runs to 17 residues. V trimming: 5 bases; J trimming: 11 bases; junction bases outside the gene matches: 23. CDR3 in amino acids: CASSPLPPSTGYVAAFF. DNA for the CDR3: TGTGCCAGCAGCCCACTCCCACCCTCGACAGGGTATGTTGCGGCTTTCTTT.

The chain combines TRBV13 with TRBJ1-2; 8 nucleotides match TRBD1. J was trimmed by 2 bases and V by 5 bases; bases with no gene match: 7. Germline CDR1 PRHDT, CDR2 FYEKMQ (reference sequence). CDR3 size: 15 residues. The CDR3 protein is CASSLRDRPNYGYTF. The CDR3 region has the DNA TGTGCCAGCAGCCTCCGGGACAGGCCGAACTATGGCTACACCTTC.

V is TRBV24-1 and J is TRBJ2-3; 12 bases line up with TRBD2. This CDR3 is built from 16 residues. Looked up from germline, CDR1 is KGHDR and CDR2 is SFDVKD. V shed 7 bases and J 4 bases; nucleotides not matched to a gene: 8. The CDR3 reads CATSPRLAGAPDTQYF. CDR3 nucleotides: TGTGCCACCAGCCCAAGACTAGCGGGAGCTCCAGATACGCAGTATTTT.

The chain combines TRBV4-3 with TRBJ2-3; D not resolved. Trimming removed 0 bases from V and 6 bases from J, with 7 bases in between. CDR1 and CDR2 from the germline V gene are LGHNA and YSLEER. The CDR3 is 13 residues long. The CDR3 DNA reads TGCGCCAGCAGCCAAGAGAACTGGGATACGCAGTATTTT. This translates into CASSQENWDTQYF.

The chain is built from TRBV7-2 and TRBJ2-3; D unclear. In germline, CDR1 is SGHTA, CDR2 FQGNSA. This CDR3 is 14 amino acids long. V gave up 5 bases and J gave up 1 base, with 10 bases separating them. The CDR3, as DNA: TGTGCCAGCAGCCGTACTACCCGCACAGATACGCAGTATTTT. Its translation is CASSRTTRTDTQYF. The entire variable domain, with the rest obtained from reference TRBV7-2 and TRBJ2-3, is as follows: GAGVSQSPSNKVTEKGKDVELRCDPISGHTALYWYRQSLGQGLEFLIYFQGNSAPDKSGLPSDRFSAERTGGSVSTLTIQRTQQEDSAVYLCASSRTTRTDTQYFGPGTRLTVL.

V is TRBV7-2 and J is TRBJ1-5, with a tentative D call TRBD1 (5 bases). V was pared by 1 base and J by 0 bases, with 10 bases between. The CDR3 runs to 16 residues. Germline lookup yields CDR1 SGHTA and CDR2 FQGNSA. The CDR3 DNA sequence: TGTGCCAGCAGCTTAGTCGAGGGGTATAGCAATCAGCCCCAGCATTTT. This encodes CASSLVEGYSNQPQHF.

This rearrangement joins TRBV9 to TRBJ1-3, with a tentative D call TRBD1 (6 bases). Trimming removed 2 bases at V and 1 base at J, with 10 bases between. Germline V gene lookup returns CDR1 SGDLS and CDR2 YYNGEE. The CDR3 sequence is 15 residues long. The DNA for the CDR3 is TGTGCCAGCAGCGTGGACGGACAGTCTGGAAACACCATATATTTT. Residues: CASSVDGQSGNTIYF.

V usage is TRBV9 and J usage is TRBJ2-2; D is perhaps TRBD2 (7 bases). The V gene's germline CDR1 is SGDLS and CDR2 YYNGEE. Trimming removed 2 bases at V and 3 bases at J, with 17 bases between. The CDR3 runs 17 residues. This CDR3 is CASSVAGAVKDTGELFF. In nucleotides, the CDR3 is TGTGCCAGCAGCGTGGCGGGGGCGGTGAAAGACACCGGGGAGCTGTTTTTT.

This rearrangement joins TRBV29-1 to TRBJ1-2; TRBD1 aligns across 9 bases. The CDR3 consists of 13 residues. The J segment lost 3 bases and the V segment lost 1 base, leaving 0 bases of the junction unmatched. The V gene's germline CDR1 is SQVTM and CDR2 ANQGSEA. For the CDR3, the DNA is TGCAGCGTTGAAGGGACAGGGGACTATGGCTACACCTTC. This codes for CSVEGTGDYGYTF.

The chain employs TRBV11-2 and TRBJ2-3, with a weak D call TRBD2 (6 bases). The CDR3 contains 14 residues. V lost 4 bases to trimming and J lost 3 bases, with 11 bases between them. Germline V gives CDR1 SGHAT, CDR2 FQNNGV. As DNA, the CDR3 is TGTGCCAGCAGCTCAATAGGGAGGACAGATACGCAGTATTTT. It encodes CASSSIGRTDTQYF. The whole variable domain, filled in from reference TRBV11-2 and TRBJ2-3, reads EAGVAQSPRYKIIEKRQSVAFWCNPISGHATLYWYQQILGQGPKLLIQFQNNGVVDDSQLPKDRFSAERLKGVDSTLKIQPAKLEDSAVYLCASSSIGRTDTQYFGPGTRLTVL.

The V and J genes are TRBV12-3 or TRBV12-4 and TRBJ1-1; D unclear. This CDR3 comprises 13 residues. V was pared by 7 bases and J by 2 bases, with 11 bases between. This CDR3 is CASTSQRNTEAFF. The CDR3 coding sequence is TGTGCCAGCACCTCCCAGAGAAACACTGAAGCTTTCTTT.

The chain joins TRBV28 to TRBJ2-3; D uncertain. This CDR3 has 13 residues. Germline lookup yields CDR1 MDHEN and CDR2 SYDVKM. Trimming took 6 bases from V and 2 from J, leaving 9 bases between them. The CDR3 sequence is CASRPVNTDTQYF. In DNA, the CDR3 is TGTGCCAGCAGGCCTGTGAACACAGATACGCAGTATTTT.

The rearrangement joins TRBV11-3 to TRBJ2-3; 12 bases are shared with TRBD2. The V and J ends lost 4 bases and 1 base, in that order; junction bases with no gene match: 6. Germline CDR1 reads SGHNT; CDR2 reads YENEEA. The CDR3 has 17 residues. Written as DNA, the CDR3 is TGTGCCAGCAGCTCGTGGACTAGCGGGGTTGGCACAGATACGCAGTATTTT. This codes for CASSSWTSGVGTDTQYF.

The genes are TRBV2 and TRBJ1-5, with TRBD1 matching 10 bases. The junction had 3 bases not matched to a gene; V was cut back by 5 bases and J by 5 bases. The CDR3 is 14 amino acids. Per the germline V gene, CDR1 is SNHLY and CDR2 is FYNNEI. This CDR3 is CASSRQGADQPQHF. The CDR3 DNA reads as TGTGCCAGCAGTCGACAGGGGGCTGATCAGCCCCAGCATTTT.

The rearrangement uses TRBV5-4 and TRBJ2-7, with 8 bases identical to TRBD1. Losses at the gene ends were 4 bases for V and 5 bases for J; bases not matched to a gene: 5. The CDR3 sequence is 13 residues long. Germline CDR1 and CDR2: SGHNT and YYREEE (reference sequence). The CDR3 DNA reads as TGTGCCAGCAGCCAACAGGGGGAGGACGAGCAGTACTTC. This translates into CASSQQGEDEQYF.

This chain links TRBV5-5 with TRBJ2-1, with D perhaps TRBD2 (5 bases). CDR1 is SGHKS and CDR2 is YYEKEE in the germline V gene (reference sequence). The CDR3 covers 15 residues. V was trimmed by 2 bases and J by 10 bases, leaving 19 bases between them. This chain's CDR3 is CASSFESGLFGEQFF. In DNA, the CDR3 is TGTGCCAGCAGCTTCGAGTCGGGGTTGTTCGGCGAGCAGTTCTTC.

V usage is TRBV24-1 and J usage is TRBJ1-2, with unresolved D. The germline gives CDR1 KGHDR, CDR2 SFDVKD. The CDR3 spans 20 residues. Trimming stripped 0 bases from V and 4 bases from J, with 26 bases between. The CDR3 coding sequence is TGTGCCACCAGTGATTTGATTCTCCTTGTAGGGAACAACAGACCCTATGGCTACACCTTC. It yields the protein CATSDLILLVGNNRPYGYTF.

The chain uses TRBV15 and TRBJ2-2, with D perhaps TRBD1 (6 bases). CDR1 and CDR2 (germline): LNHNV, YYDKDF (reference sequence). The CDR3 consists of 15 residues. V lost 6 bases and J lost 2, with 13 bases in between. CDR3 sequence: CATSPHGTNTGELFF. CDR3 in DNA: TGTGCCACCAGTCCCCATGGGACAAACACCGGGGAGCTGTTTTTT.